The 27 T cell receptor beta chains in this list originate from one sample, sequenced in a study of Graves' ophthalmopathy and Graves' hyperthyroidism. For repertoire sequencing, the TCR beta CDR3 regions were amplified from RNA transcripts. HTBI primers primed a first-round RT-PCR, and a second-round multiplex PCR followed. TCRdb recomputed calls from the multiplex PCR reads with MiXCR, one row per CDR3 protein. The sample consists of about 240,000 distinct CDR3 sequences, 45% to 55% of them appearing once. Source material: peripheral blood. These TCRs come from an adult man with Graves' ophthalmopathy.

This clonotype was seen more than once but under ten times. This chain links TRBV7-2 with TRBJ2-7; 11 bases are a match to TRBD2. The CDR3 is made up of 15 amino acids. CDR1 and CDR2 (germline): SGHTA, FQGNSA. The V segment lost 2 bases and the J segment 0 bases; nucleotides outside the gene matches: 0. The CDR3 protein is CASSLTSGSSYEQYF. The DNA for the CDR3 is TGTGCCAGCAGCTTAACTAGCGGGAGCTCCTACGAGCAGTACTTC.

This clonotype was recorded only once. This sequence joins TRBV5-8 and TRBJ2-7, with D maybe TRBD1 (7 bases). There are 16 residues in the CDR3. The V end was cut by 4 bases, the J end by 4 bases, with 21 bases between. Germline V gene lookup returns CDR1 SGHTS and CDR2 YDEGEE. The CDR3 sequence: CASSQGGGRGEYEQYF. Here the CDR3 DNA reads TGTGCCAGCAGCCAGGGAGGCGGCAGGGGGGAGTACGAGCAGTACTTC.

This clonotype came up a few times. In nucleotides, the CDR3 is TGTGCCACCGCACGAGGGGGGCAAGAGACCCAGTACTTC. Translated, it gives CATARGGQETQYF. The chain recombines TRBV18 with TRBJ2-5, with D perhaps assigned TRBD1 or TRBD2 (6 bases each). V gave up 10 bases and J gave up 2 bases, with 14 bases separating them. Germline loops: CDR1 KGHSH, CDR2 LQKENI. The CDR3 runs 13 residues.

This clonotype was counted many times. This chain joins TRBV7-2 and TRBJ1-2, with D tentatively TRBD1 (6 bases). CDR1 and CDR2 (germline): SGHTA, FQGNSA. The CDR3 totals 14 residues. V lost 5 bases, J lost 8 bases, and 18 bases lay in between. In DNA form, the CDR3 reads TGTGCCAGCAGCGAACAGGGACATATGGGGGGCTACACCTTC. Its translation is CASSEQGHMGGYTF.

This clonotype showed up just once. The chain links TRBV20-1 to TRBJ1-5; tentatively, D is TRBD1 (6 bases). The V end lost 6 bases, the J end lost 2 bases, and 17 bases lay between the germline ends. Looked up from germline, CDR1 is DFQATT and CDR2 is SNEGSKA (reference sequence). The CDR3 loop spans 15 amino acids. The CDR3 nucleotides read TGCAGTGCCAGTCAACGACAGGCGGGCAATCAGCCCCAGCATTTT. Protein: CSASQRQAGNQPQHF.

This clonotype was counted ten times or more. This sequence joins TRBV29-1 and TRBJ2-7; 7 nucleotides match TRBD1. Trimming at V came to 6 bases and at J to 0 bases, leaving 5 bases not matched to a gene. Germline V CDR1 and CDR2: SQVTM, ANQGSEA. The CDR3 is 13 amino acids. As DNA, the CDR3 is TGCAGCGTCCGGACAGGCTTCTCCTACGAGCAGTACTTC. This codes for CSVRTGFSYEQYF.

The chain carries TRBV14 and TRBJ1-1; no reliable D call. V lost 5 bases and J lost 6, with 13 bases in between. CDR1 SGHDN and CDR2 FVKESK come from the germline V gene. The length of the CDR3 is 13 residues. The CDR3, as DNA: TGTGCCAGCAGCACGTACAAGGGCGCTGAAGCTTTCTTT. Its protein is CASSTYKGAEAFF.

V is TRBV10-3 and J is TRBJ2-7; 9 nucleotides match TRBD1. Trimming cost V 11 bases and J 0 bases; bases outside gene matches: 8. The CDR3 runs 14 residues. Germline CDR1 reads ENHRY; CDR2 reads SYGVKD. The CDR3 coding sequence is TGTGCCTCCACAGGGGGCCAGAGCTCCTACGAGCAGTACTTC. Its translation: CASTGGQSSYEQYF.

This clonotype occurred a few times. This sequence joins TRBV10-3 and TRBJ2-7, with 9 bases identical to TRBD1. Germline CDR1 reads ENHRY; CDR2 reads SYGVKD. The CDR3 has 13 amino acids. V lost 6 bases, J lost 4 bases, and 4 bases stayed unmatched. CDR3 protein: CAIRPGQGYEQYF. CDR3 sequence (DNA): TGTGCCATCAGGCCGGGACAGGGTTACGAGCAGTACTTC.

Only a few counts were recorded for this clonotype. The chain joins TRBV7-9 to TRBJ1-2, with D unresolved. Germline CDR1 and CDR2: SEHNR and FQNEAQ (reference sequence). The CDR3 has 15 amino acids. V dropped 6 bases and J dropped 4 bases, with 18 bases sitting between them. The CDR3 loop is CASSERPEFGYGYTF. The CDR3 DNA follows: TGTGCCAGCAGTGAAAGGCCCGAATTCGGCTATGGCTACACCTTC.

The chain joins TRBV20-1 to TRBJ2-7; the D gene is possibly TRBD1 (6 bases). Germline V gene data show CDR1 as DFQATT and CDR2 as SNEGSKA (reference sequence). This CDR3 has 13 residues. Trimming stripped 6 bases from V and 0 bases from J, with 12 bases between. The CDR3 here is CSARTARSYEQYF. The CDR3 DNA is TGCAGTGCAAGGACAGCCCGCTCCTACGAGCAGTACTTC.

The rearrangement uses TRBV7-9 and TRBJ2-2; TRBD2 matches 8 bases. Germline CDR1 is SEHNR and CDR2 is FQNEAQ (reference sequence). The CDR3 sequence is 15 residues long. With 5 bases clipped from V and 6 bases from J, the junction kept 8 bases outside the gene matches. CDR3 nucleotide sequence: TGTGCCAGCAGCCCCGGGACTAGTGTTTCCGGGGAGCTGTTTTTT. Protein: CASSPGTSVSGELFF.

This clonotype was picked up many times. The chain links TRBV10-3 to TRBJ1-6; TRBD1 agrees at 10 bases. J was trimmed by 9 bases and V by 6 bases; bases with no gene match: 11. The CDR3 is made up of 16 amino acids. Germline V gene lookup returns CDR1 ENHRY and CDR2 SYGVKD. The CDR3 reads CAIRGQGGGVGSPLHF. The CDR3 DNA reads TGTGCCATCAGAGGACAGGGGGGCGGAGTTGGTTCACCCCTCCACTTT.

This rearrangement joins TRBV19 to TRBJ2-7; a weak D match, TRBD1 (5 bases). With 5 bases removed from V and 3 bases from J, the gap between germline ends came to 8 bases. The CDR3 spans 12 residues. Germline V gene sequence: CDR1 LNHDA, CDR2 SQIVND (reference sequence). The CDR3, as DNA: TGTGCCAGTAGTGACAGATACTACGAGCAGTACTTC. Amino acid sequence: CASSDRYYEQYF.

This chain connects TRBV24-1 to TRBJ2-2; D is possibly TRBD2 (7 bases). Trimming took off 5 bases at V and 12 bases at J, with 18 bases between the two ends. The CDR3 extends over 14 amino acids. Germline V lookup: CDR1 KGHDR, CDR2 SFDVKD. CDR3 nucleotide sequence: TGTGCCACCAGTGGGGCGGACCCCGGGGGGCAGCTGTTTTTT. Protein sequence: CATSGADPGGQLFF.

This clonotype was picked up a small number of times. V gene TRBV10-1 combines with J gene TRBJ2-7; 8 bases fit TRBD1. The CDR3 extends over 15 amino acids. The V gene's germline CDR1 is WNHNN and CDR2 SYGVQD (reference sequence). J gave up 4 bases and V 3 bases, and 8 bases lay outside the gene matches. The CDR3 spells CASSENRDRWYEQYF. DNA for the CDR3: TGCGCCAGCAGTGAAAACCGGGACAGGTGGTACGAGCAGTACTTC.

The genes are TRBV5-5 and TRBJ2-5; the D gene is possibly TRBD1 (6 bases). The germline V gene encodes CDR1 SGHKS and CDR2 YYEKEE (reference sequence). Deletions cut 4 bases from V and 5 bases from J, with 21 bases between. This CDR3 is 16 amino acids long. Here the CDR3 reads CASSPLDRMFRETQYF. The DNA of the CDR3 is TGTGCCAGCAGCCCACTGGACAGAATGTTTCGGGAGACCCAGTACTTC.

This clonotype was seen many times. The chain recombines TRBV4-1 with TRBJ1-5; 7 bases map to TRBD1. With 3 bases clipped from V and 2 bases from J, the junction kept 7 bases outside the gene matches. The CDR3 runs to 16 residues. Germline-derived CDR1 and CDR2 are MGHRA and YSYEKL. DNA for the CDR3: TGCGCCAGCAGCCACCTGGATCAGGGGGGCAATCAGCCCCAGCATTTT. It specifies CASSHLDQGGNQPQHF.

The sample holds a few counts of this clonotype. The rearrangement uses TRBV6-5 and TRBJ2-5; D is undetermined. Germline V gene data show CDR1 as MNHEY and CDR2 as SVGAGI. Between the trimmed V and J ends, which lost 4 bases and 7 bases, there was a span of 10 bases. The CDR3 is 12 residues long. In nucleotides, the CDR3 is TGTGCCAGCAGTTTTTCGTCAGGGACCCAGTACTTC. Amino acids: CASSFSSGTQYF.

CDR3 amino acids: CASRGLAGERTGELFF. The CDR3 coding sequence is TGTGCCAGCAGAGGACTAGCGGGAGAGCGGACCGGGGAGCTGTTTTTT. The V gene is TRBV7-9, the J gene TRBJ2-2; 13 nucleotides match TRBD2. Germline values: CDR1 SEHNR, CDR2 FQNEAQ (reference sequence). V trimming: 6 bases; J trimming: 5 bases; junction bases outside the gene matches: 6. The CDR3 totals 16 residues.

This chain uses TRBV9 with TRBJ1-1; D is uncertain. Between the trimmed V and J ends, which lost 5 bases and 5 bases, there was a span of 19 bases. The V gene's germline CDR1 is SGDLS and CDR2 YYNGEE. The CDR3 has 15 amino acids. The CDR3 DNA follows: TGTGCCAGCAGTCCAAAGGTGGGAAGAGGGACTGAAGCTTTCTTT. Translated: CASSPKVGRGTEAFF.

This chain connects TRBV9 to TRBJ1-1, with D unclear. From germline, CDR1 is SGDLS and CDR2 YYNGEE. V was shortened by 4 bases and J by 10 bases, with 14 bases between the two germline ends. This CDR3 contains 12 residues. In DNA, the CDR3 is TGTGCCAGCAGCCCCGACGGACTCGGAGCTTTCTTT. Translating it yields CASSPDGLGAFF.

This clonotype was detected a few times. The chain employs TRBV6-5 and TRBJ1-6, with a possible D match to TRBD1 (5 bases). The CDR3 has 16 amino acids. Trimming removed 8 bases from V and 8 bases from J, with 22 bases in between. Germline assignment: CDR1 MNHEY and CDR2 SVGAGI. The CDR3 here is CASRSGGAGLDSPLHF. The CDR3 DNA sequence: TGTGCCAGCCGTAGTGGCGGGGCAGGGTTGGATTCACCCCTCCACTTT.

This clonotype turned up a few times. The rearrangement joins TRBV10-3 to TRBJ2-7; 7 positions agree with TRBD2. The germline V gene encodes CDR1 ENHRY and CDR2 SYGVKD. With V trimmed by 3 bases and J by 6 bases, 8 bases remained unmatched. The length of the CDR3 is 14 residues. The chain's CDR3 is CAISDPLWGGEQYF. CDR3 bases: TGTGCCATCAGTGACCCTCTTTGGGGGGGCGAGCAGTACTTC.

This clonotype has at least ten counts. The genes are TRBV5-1 and TRBJ1-2, with 7 bases that match TRBD1. Germline CDR1 is SGHRS and CDR2 is YFSETQ. Trimming took 2 bases from V and 4 from J; bases not matched to a gene: 8. This CDR3 has 15 residues. In DNA, the CDR3 is TGCGCCAGCAGCTTTGCAGGGACAGCGAGCTATGGCTACACCTTC. Its protein product is CASSFAGTASYGYTF.

The V call is TRBV5-4, the J call TRBJ2-6; tentatively, D is TRBD2 (6 bases). This CDR3 spans 18 amino acids. V dropped 3 bases and J dropped 0 bases, with 16 bases sitting between them. The germline V gene encodes CDR1 SGHNT and CDR2 YYREEE (reference sequence). The CDR3 spells CASSSIRGGTSGANVLTF. CDR3 nucleotides: TGTGCCAGCAGCTCTATCCGCGGCGGGACCTCTGGGGCCAACGTCCTGACTTTC.

V gene TRBV10-3 combines with J gene TRBJ2-5; D tentatively fits TRBD1 or TRBD2 (5 bases each). CDR1 and CDR2 from the germline V gene are ENHRY and SYGVKD. Trimming stripped 4 bases from V and 3 bases from J, with 18 bases between. This CDR3 region has 16 residues. The CDR3 DNA is TGTGCCATCAGTGGGAGCTTGGACACGCGGGAAGAGACCCAGTACTTC. It codes for CAISGSLDTREETQYF.